This T cell receptor (beta chain) derives from a study of regulatory T cells in long-lasting Graves disease. The time point denotes: newly diagnosed GD, antithyroid drugs for less than 3 months. The TCR library was prepared using RNA isolated from PBMCs. Study-level points and caveats: Newly diagnosed Graves' patients had higher TCR diversity than persistent ones.

Unmatched junction bases numbered 16, after V lost 1 base and J lost 10 bases. CDR3 length: 18 amino acids. Germline CDR1 is SGHVS and CDR2 is FQNEAQ. This clonotype was seen many times. Its antigen remains unknown. Construction of the TCR beta libraries employed iRepertoire HTBI primers in conjunction with Arm-PCR of CDR3 regions. One entry per CDR3 protein results from TCRdb running MiXCR on the multiplex PCR reads. The data contain a few hundred thousand distinct CDR3 sequences, around 15% of them seen just once; the ten biggest clones take up roughly 18%. These data were also reused for a study on T cells in Graves' hyperthyroidism and ophthalmopathy. As that study records: Carried out on the TCR CDR3, a first-round RT-PCR used the HTBI primer set.

The sequence derives from a woman aged 50 to 60 with Graves disease. The chain is built from TRBV7-8 and TRBJ2-1, with TRBD2 matching 10 bases. The material was peripheral blood mononuclear cells (PBMCs), obtained at new diagnosis, from a patient treated with antithyroid drugs. This chain's CDR3 is CASSLVASGSPAMGEQFF. The CDR3 DNA is TGTGCCAGCAGCTTAGTGGCTAGCGGGAGCCCGGCAATGGGGGAGCAGTTCTTC.